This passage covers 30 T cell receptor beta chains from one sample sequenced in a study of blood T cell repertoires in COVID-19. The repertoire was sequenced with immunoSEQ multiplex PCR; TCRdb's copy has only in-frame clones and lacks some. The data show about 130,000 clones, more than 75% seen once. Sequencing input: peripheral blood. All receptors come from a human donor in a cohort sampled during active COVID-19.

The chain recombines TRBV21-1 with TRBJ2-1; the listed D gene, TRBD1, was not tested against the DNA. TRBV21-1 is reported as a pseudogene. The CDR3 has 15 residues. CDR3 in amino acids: CASSKYRGTYNEQFF. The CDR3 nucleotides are TGTGCCAGCAGCAAATACAGGGGAACCTACAATGAGCAGTTCTTC.

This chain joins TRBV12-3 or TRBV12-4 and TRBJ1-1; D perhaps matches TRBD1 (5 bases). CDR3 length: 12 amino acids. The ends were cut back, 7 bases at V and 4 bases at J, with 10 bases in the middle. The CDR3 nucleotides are TGTGCCAGCACTCTCAGGGCCACTGAAGCTTTCTTT. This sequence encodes CASTLRATEAFF.

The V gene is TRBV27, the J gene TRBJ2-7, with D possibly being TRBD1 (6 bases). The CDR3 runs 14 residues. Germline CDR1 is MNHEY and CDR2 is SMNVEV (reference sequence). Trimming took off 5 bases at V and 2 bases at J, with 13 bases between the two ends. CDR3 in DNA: TGTGCCAGCAGTCGGAAACAGGGCCCCTACGAGCAGTACTTC. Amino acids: CASSRKQGPYEQYF.

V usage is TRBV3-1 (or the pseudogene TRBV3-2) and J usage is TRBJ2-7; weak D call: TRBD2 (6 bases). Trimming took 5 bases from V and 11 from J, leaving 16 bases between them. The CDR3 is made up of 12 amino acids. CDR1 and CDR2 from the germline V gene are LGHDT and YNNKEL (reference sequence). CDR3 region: CASSGDWAFKYF. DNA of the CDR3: TGTGCCAGCAGCGGGGACTGGGCATTCAAGTACTTC.

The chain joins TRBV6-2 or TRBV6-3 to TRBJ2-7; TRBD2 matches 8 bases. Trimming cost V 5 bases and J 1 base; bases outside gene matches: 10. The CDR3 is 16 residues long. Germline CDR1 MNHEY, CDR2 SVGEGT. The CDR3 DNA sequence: TGTGCCAGCAGTCCACTCCTCGCTAGCGGGTCCTACGAGCAGTACTTC. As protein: CASSPLLASGSYEQYF.

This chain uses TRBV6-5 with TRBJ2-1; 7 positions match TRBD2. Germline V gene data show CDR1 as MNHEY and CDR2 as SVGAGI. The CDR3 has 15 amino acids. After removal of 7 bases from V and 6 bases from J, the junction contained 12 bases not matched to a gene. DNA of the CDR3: TGTGCCAGCAAACGGACCGCGGGAGAAGTCAATGAGCAGTTCTTC. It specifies CASKRTAGEVNEQFF.

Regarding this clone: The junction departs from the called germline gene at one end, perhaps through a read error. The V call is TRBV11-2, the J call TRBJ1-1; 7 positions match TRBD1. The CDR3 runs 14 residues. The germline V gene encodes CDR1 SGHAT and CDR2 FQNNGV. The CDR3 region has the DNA TGTGCCAGCAGCTCCAGGGGGATGAACATTGAAGCTTTCTTT. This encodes CASSSRGMNIEAFF.

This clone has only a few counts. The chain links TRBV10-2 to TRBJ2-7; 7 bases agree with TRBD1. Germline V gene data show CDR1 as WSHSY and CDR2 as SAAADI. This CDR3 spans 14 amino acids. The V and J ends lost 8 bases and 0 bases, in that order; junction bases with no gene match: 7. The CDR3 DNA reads TGCGCCAGCTGGCCGGGACAGTCCTCCTACGAGCAGTACTTC. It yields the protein CASWPGQSSYEQYF.

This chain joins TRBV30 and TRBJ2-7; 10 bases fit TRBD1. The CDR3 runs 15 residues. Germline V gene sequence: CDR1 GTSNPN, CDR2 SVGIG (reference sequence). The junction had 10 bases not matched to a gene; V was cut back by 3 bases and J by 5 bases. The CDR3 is CAWRVGTGANHEQYF. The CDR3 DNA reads TGTGCCTGGAGGGTTGGGACAGGGGCAAATCACGAGCAGTACTTC.

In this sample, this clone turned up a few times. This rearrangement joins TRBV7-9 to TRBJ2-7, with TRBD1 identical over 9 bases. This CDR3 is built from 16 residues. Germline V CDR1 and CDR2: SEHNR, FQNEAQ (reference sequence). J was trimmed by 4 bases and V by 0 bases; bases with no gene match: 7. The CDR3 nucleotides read TGTGCCAGCAGCTTAGCGCCGGGACAGGGTAGATACGAGCAGTACTTC. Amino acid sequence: CASSLAPGQGRYEQYF. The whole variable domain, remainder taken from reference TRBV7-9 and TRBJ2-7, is DTGVSQNPRHKITKRGQNVTFRCDPISEHNRLYWYRQTLGQGPEFLTYFQNEAQLEKSRLLSDRFSAERPKGSFSTLEIQRTEQGDSAMYLCASSLAPGQGRYEQYFGPGTRLTVT.

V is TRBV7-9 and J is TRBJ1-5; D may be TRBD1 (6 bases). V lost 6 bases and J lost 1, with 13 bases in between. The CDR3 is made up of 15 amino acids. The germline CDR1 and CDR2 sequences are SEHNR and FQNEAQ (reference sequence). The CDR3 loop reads CASSPTGKSNQPQHF. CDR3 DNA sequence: TGTGCCAGCAGTCCGACAGGTAAAAGCAATCAGCCCCAGCATTTT.

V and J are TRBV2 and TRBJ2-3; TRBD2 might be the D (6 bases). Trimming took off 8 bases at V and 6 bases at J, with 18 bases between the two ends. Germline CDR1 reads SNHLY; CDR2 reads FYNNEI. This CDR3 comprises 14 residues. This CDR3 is CASGAGPQRDTQYF. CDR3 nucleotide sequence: TGTGCCAGCGGCGCGGGGCCCCAGAGGGATACGCAGTATTTT.

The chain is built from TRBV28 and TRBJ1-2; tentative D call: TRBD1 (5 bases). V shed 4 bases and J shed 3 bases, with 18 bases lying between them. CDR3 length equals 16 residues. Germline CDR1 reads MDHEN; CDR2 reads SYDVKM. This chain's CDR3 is CASSSLGARGDYGYTF. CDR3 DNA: TGTGCCAGCAGTTCCCTAGGGGCCCGTGGAGACTATGGCTACACCTTC.

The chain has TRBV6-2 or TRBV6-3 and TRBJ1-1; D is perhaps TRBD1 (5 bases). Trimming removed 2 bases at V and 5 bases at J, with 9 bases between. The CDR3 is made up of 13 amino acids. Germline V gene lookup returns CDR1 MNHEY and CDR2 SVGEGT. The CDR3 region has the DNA TGTGCCAGCAGTTACAGCAGGGTAACTGAAGCTTTCTTT. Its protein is CASSYSRVTEAFF.

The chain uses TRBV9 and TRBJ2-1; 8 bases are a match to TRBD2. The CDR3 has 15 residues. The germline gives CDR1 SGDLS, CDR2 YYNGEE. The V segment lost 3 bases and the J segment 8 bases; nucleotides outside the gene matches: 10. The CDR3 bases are TGTGCCAGCAGCGCCCGGGAGGGGGGGAGAGATGAGCAGTTCTTC. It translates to CASSAREGGRDEQFF. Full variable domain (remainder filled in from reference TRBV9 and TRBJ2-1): DSGVTQTPKHLITATGQRVTLRCSPRSGDLSVYWYQQSLDQGLQFLIQYYNGEERAKGNILERFSAQQFPDLHSELNLSSLELGDSALYFCASSAREGGRDEQFFGPGTRLTVL.

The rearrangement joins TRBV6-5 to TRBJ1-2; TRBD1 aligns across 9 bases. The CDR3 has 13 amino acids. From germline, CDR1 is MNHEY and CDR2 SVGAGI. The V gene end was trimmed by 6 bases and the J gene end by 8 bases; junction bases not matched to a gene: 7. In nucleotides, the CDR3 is TGTGCCAGCAGGTTACAGGGGGCGCACGGCTACACCTTC. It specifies CASRLQGAHGYTF.

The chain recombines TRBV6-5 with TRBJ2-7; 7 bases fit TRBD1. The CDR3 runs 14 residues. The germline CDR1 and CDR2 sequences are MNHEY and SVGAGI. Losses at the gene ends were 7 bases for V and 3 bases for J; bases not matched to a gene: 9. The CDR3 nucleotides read TGTGCCAGCAATTCGAAGACAGGGCACTACGAGCAGTACTTC. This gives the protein CASNSKTGHYEQYF.

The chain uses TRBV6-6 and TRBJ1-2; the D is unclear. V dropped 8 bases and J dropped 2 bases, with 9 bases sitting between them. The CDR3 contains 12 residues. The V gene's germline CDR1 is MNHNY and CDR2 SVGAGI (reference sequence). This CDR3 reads CASRRHNYGYTF. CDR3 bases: TGTGCCAGCCGAAGACACAACTATGGCTACACCTTC.

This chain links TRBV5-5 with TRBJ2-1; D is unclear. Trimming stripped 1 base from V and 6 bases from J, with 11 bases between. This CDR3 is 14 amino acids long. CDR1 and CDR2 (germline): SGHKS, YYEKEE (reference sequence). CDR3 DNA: TGTGCCAGCAGCTTGATTGTAACCGGCAATGAGCAGTTCTTC. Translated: CASSLIVTGNEQFF.

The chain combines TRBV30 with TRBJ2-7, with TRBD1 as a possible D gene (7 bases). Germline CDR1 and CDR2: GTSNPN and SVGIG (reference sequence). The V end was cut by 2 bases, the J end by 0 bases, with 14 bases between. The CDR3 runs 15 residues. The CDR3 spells CAWSRWGDSSYEQYF. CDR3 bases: TGTGCCTGGAGTCGGTGGGGGGACAGCTCCTACGAGCAGTACTTC.

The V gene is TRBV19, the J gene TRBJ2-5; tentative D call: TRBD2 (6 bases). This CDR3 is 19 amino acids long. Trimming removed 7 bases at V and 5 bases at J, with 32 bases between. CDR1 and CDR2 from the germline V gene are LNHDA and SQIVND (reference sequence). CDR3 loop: CASMRGHRDPPRGWETQYF. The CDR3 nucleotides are TGTGCCAGTATGCGGGGCCACCGGGATCCCCCCCGAGGGTGGGAGACCCAGTACTTC.

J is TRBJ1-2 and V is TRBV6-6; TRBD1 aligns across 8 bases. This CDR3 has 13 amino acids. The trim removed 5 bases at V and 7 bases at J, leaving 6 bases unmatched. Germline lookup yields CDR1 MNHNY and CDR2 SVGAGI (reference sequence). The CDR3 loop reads CASSRGTGFGYTF. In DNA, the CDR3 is TGTGCCAGCAGTCGAGGGACAGGCTTTGGCTACACCTTC.

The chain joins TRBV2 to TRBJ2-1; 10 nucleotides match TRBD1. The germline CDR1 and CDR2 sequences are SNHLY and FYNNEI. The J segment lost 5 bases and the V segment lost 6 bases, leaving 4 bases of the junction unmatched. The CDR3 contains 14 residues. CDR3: CASRRDRGDNEQFF. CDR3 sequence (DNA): TGTGCCAGCAGGAGGGACAGGGGTGACAATGAGCAGTTCTTC.

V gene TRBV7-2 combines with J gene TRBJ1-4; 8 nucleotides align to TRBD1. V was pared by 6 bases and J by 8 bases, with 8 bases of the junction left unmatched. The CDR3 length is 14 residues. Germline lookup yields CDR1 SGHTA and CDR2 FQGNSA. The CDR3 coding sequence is TGTGCCAGCAGTTTCGACAGGGGTCTCGAAAAACTGTTTTTT. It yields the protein CASSFDRGLEKLFF.

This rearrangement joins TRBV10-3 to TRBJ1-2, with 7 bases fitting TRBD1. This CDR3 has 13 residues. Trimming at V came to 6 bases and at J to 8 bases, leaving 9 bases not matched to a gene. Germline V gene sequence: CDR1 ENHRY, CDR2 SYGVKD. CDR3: CAIREDRESGYTF. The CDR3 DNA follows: TGTGCCATCAGGGAAGACAGGGAGAGCGGCTACACCTTC.

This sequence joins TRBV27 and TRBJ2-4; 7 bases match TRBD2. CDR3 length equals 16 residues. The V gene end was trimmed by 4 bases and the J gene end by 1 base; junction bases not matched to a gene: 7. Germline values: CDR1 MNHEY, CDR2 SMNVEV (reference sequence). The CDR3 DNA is TGTGCCAGCAGTTCCTACGGCGGGGGTGCCAAAAACATTCAGTACTTC. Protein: CASSSYGGGAKNIQYF.

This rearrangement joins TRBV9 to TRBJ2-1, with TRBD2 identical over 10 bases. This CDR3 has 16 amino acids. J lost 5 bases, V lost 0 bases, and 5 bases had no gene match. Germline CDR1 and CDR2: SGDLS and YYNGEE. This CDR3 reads CASSVALAGVDNEQFF. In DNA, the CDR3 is TGTGCCAGCAGCGTAGCTCTAGCGGGAGTCGACAATGAGCAGTTCTTC.

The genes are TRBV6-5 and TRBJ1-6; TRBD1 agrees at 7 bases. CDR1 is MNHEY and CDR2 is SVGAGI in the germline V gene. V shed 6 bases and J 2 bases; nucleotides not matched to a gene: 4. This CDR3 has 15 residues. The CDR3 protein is CASSRGQAYNSPLHF. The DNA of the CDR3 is TGTGCCAGCAGCCGCGGACAGGCCTATAATTCACCCCTCCACTTT.

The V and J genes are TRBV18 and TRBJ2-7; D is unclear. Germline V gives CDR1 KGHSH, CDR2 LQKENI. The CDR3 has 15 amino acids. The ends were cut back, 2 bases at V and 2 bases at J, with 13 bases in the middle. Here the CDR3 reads CASSPSSQITYEQYF. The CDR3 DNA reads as TGTGCCAGCTCACCAAGTTCTCAGATCACCTACGAGCAGTACTTC.

The CDR3 spells CATSDYRNNSPLHF. The CDR3 DNA follows: TGTGCCACCAGTGATTACAGGAATAATTCACCCCTCCACTTT. This rearrangement joins TRBV24-1 to TRBJ1-6, with D tentatively TRBD1 (5 bases). Trimming left V 2 bases short and J 5 bases short, with 6 bases between. CDR3 size: 14 residues. CDR1 is KGHDR and CDR2 is SFDVKD in the germline V gene.